Each of the 5 T cell receptor beta chains below was sequenced from the same sample in a study of shared clonotypes between healthy human individuals. CD45RO-negative cells were positively selected for CCR7, leaving out terminally differentiated effector memory CD45RA+ cells. The data were produced by immunoSEQ multiplex PCR, yet TCRdb's version contains in-frame clones alone and is incomplete. Of roughly 570,000 clones detected, roughly 98% appear once; the ten largest clones hold 0.3%. Sequences were obtained from naive CD8+ T cells sorted from blood. These receptors all stem from a man younger than 40 in good health.

The rearrangement joins TRBV9 to TRBJ1-5; D unclear. This CDR3 comprises 13 residues. CDR1 SGDLS and CDR2 YYNGEE come from the germline V gene. V lost 6 bases and J 0 bases, leaving 7 bases between the germline ends. The CDR3 bases are TGTGCCAGCACGAGGCATAGCAATCAGCCCCAGCATTTT. Its protein is CASTRHSNQPQHF.

The V and J genes are TRBV2 and TRBJ1-5, with TRBD1 identical over 7 bases. Per the germline V gene, CDR1 is SNHLY and CDR2 is FYNNEI. The CDR3 is made up of 14 amino acids. Trimming cost V 8 bases and J 4 bases; bases outside gene matches: 8. CDR3 bases: TGTGCCAGCGGCCGGGACAGATCGAATCAGCCCCAGCATTTT. This translates into CASGRDRSNQPQHF.

This rearrangement joins TRBV28 to TRBJ2-7; D is perhaps TRBD1 or TRBD2 (5 bases each). The CDR3 has 14 residues. Between the trimmed V and J ends, which lost 3 bases and 2 bases, there was a span of 11 bases. Germline V lookup: CDR1 MDHEN, CDR2 SYDVKM. This CDR3 reads CASSFGGRAYEQYF. The CDR3, as DNA: TGTGCCAGCAGTTTTGGGGGACGGGCCTACGAGCAGTACTTC.

The chain couples TRBV18 to TRBJ2-1; either TRBD1 or TRBD2 may supply D (7 bases each). Trimming pared 3 bases from V and 8 bases from J, leaving 17 bases between. The V gene's germline CDR1 is KGHSH and CDR2 LQKENI. The CDR3 contains 15 residues. CDR3 residues: CASSPGRPGGDEQFF. The CDR3 nucleotides are TGTGCCAGCTCACCTGGCAGGCCAGGGGGGGATGAGCAGTTCTTC.

The chain is built from TRBV19 and TRBJ2-7; TRBD1 aligns across 11 bases. The length of the CDR3 is 15 residues. Per the germline V gene, CDR1 is LNHDA and CDR2 is SQIVND (reference sequence). Trimming took 7 bases from V and 4 from J; bases not matched to a gene: 9. The CDR3 sequence is CASTGSGTGGYEQYF. The CDR3 nucleotides read TGTGCCAGTACTGGATCCGGGACAGGGGGGTACGAGCAGTACTTC.